The 2 T cell receptor beta chains below all came from one sample that was sequenced in a study of blood T cell repertoires in COVID-19. TCRdb keeps only in-frame clones here, not all; method: immunoSEQ multiplex PCR. The sample yields roughly 200,000 clones, 85% to 90% seen once. The sequencing sample was made of peripheral blood. The receptors stem from a man between 18 and 29 years old with active or convalescent COVID-19.

The chain joins TRBV10-3 to TRBJ1-5; TRBD1 agrees at 7 bases. Germline V CDR1 and CDR2: ENHRY, SYGVKD. Trimming removed 6 bases from V and 4 bases from J; junction bases left unmatched: 3. This CDR3 spans 13 amino acids. As DNA, the CDR3 is TGTGCCATCAGGGGACAGCAAAATCAGCCCCAGCATTTT. Its translation: CAIRGQQNQPQHF.

This sequence joins TRBV5-1 and TRBJ1-2; the D gene is possibly TRBD1 (5 bases). This CDR3 comprises 14 residues. Germline CDR1 reads SGHRS; CDR2 reads YFSETQ. V lost 5 bases to trimming and J lost 1 base, with 12 bases between them. For the CDR3, the DNA is TGCGCCAGCAGGTCGGGACTGATTAACTATGGCTACACCTTC. This codes for CASRSGLINYGYTF.